This T cell receptor (beta chain) was profiled in a study of cytomegalovirus exposure and HLA in healthy donors. Study-level information: Per a later analysis, the roughly 700 first-cohort and 110 or so validation repertoires shared one platform.

Separate from the approximately 670-subject first cohort was the approximately 120-subject validation cohort, to which the donors belonged. The study's findings and limits: According to a subsequent analysis, TCR clusters from the first cohort were inclined to appear together in the roughly 120 validation repertoires. It was reported that the classifier diagnosed cytomegalovirus status with high specificity and sensitivity in both the original and validation cohorts.

V trimming: 10 bases; J trimming: 4 bases; junction bases outside the gene matches: 6. The CDR3 sequence is 13 residues long. CDR1 and CDR2 from the germline V gene are SNHLY and FYNNEI. Using immunoSEQ multiplex PCR, the repertoire was profiled, and TCRdb retains in-frame clones only, with some absent. The sample has about 110,000 clones, about 87% seen once; the top ten hold 1.8%. Of note for this clone: Its antigen remains unidentified.

The sequenced sample was PBMCs. This clonotype originated in a woman aged 18-29 years in good health and CMV-seropositive. The chain employs TRBV2 and TRBJ2-5, with 10 bases lining up with TRBD1. The CDR3 loop is CATETGGRETQYF. CDR3 sequence (DNA): TGTGCCACCGAGACAGGGGGCCGAGAGACCCAGTACTTC.